Only a few counts were recorded for the clone carrying this T cell receptor beta chain. The data belong to a study of Graves' ophthalmopathy and Graves' hyperthyroidism. RNA transcripts were the template, and TCR beta CDR3 regions were amplified from them. HTBI primers primed a first-round RT-PCR, and a second-round multiplex PCR followed. TCRdb reprocessed the multiplex PCR reads with MiXCR, giving one entry per CDR3 protein. The repertoire holds a few hundred thousand distinct CDR3 sequences, with under 40% as singletons. Sequencing input: peripheral blood or thyroid tissue (not recorded which). The sequence came from an adult man with Graves' hyperthyroidism.

DNA of the CDR3: TGCGCCAGCAGCTTGGGTGCCGGGCAGGGCAGGGAAGGAAACACCATATATTTT. Encoded protein: CASSLGAGQGREGNTIYF. This chain uses TRBV5-1 with TRBJ1-3; D might be TRBD1 (5 bases). Germline-derived CDR1 and CDR2 are SGHRS and YFSETQ. Trimming shortened V by 0 bases and J by 4 bases, and 20 bases separated the two germline ends. The CDR3 consists of 18 residues.